This T cell receptor (beta chain) was recovered during a study of blood T cell repertoires in COVID-19. The method was immunoSEQ multiplex PCR; TCRdb's version includes in-frame clones alone and lacks a portion of them. The sample lists about 400,000 clones, 80% to 90% seen once, with 1.5% to 2.5% in the top ten. The participants were between roughly 18 and 100 years old and came from about two dozen US areas. The length of the CDR3 is 11 residues. Trimming shortened V by 5 bases and J by 8 bases, and 9 bases separated the two germline ends. In germline, CDR1 is DFQATT, CDR2 SNEGSKA (reference sequence).

This TCR came from a man aged 40-49 years in a cohort exposed to, infected with or recovered from COVID-19 (not recorded which). J is TRBJ1-4 and V is TRBV20-1; TRBD1 is a possible D gene (5 bases). The sequencing sample was made of PBMCs or T cells enriched from blood (not recorded which). The CDR3 spells CSAQDNEKLFF. CDR3 DNA sequence: TGCAGTGCTCAGGACAACGAAAAACTGTTTTTT.